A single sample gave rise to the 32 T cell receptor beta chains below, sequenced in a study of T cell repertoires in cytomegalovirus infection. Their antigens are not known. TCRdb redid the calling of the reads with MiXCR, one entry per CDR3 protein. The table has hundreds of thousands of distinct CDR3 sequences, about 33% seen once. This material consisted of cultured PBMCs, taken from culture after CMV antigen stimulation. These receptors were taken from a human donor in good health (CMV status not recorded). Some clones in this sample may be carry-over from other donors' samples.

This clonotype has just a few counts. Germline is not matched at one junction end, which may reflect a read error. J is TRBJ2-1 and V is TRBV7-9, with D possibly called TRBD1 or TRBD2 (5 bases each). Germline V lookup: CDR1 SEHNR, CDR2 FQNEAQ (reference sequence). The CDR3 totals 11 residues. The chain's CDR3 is CASSSGTSQVF. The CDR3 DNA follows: TGTGCCAGCAGCTCCGGGACCTCTCAGGTCTTC.

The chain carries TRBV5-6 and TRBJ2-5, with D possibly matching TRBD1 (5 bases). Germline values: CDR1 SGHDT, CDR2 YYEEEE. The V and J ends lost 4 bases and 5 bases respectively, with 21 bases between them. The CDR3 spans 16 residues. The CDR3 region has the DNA TGTGCCAGCAGCCGCCATCTAAGGACAAGGAAGGAGACCCAGTACTTC. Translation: CASSRHLRTRKETQYF.

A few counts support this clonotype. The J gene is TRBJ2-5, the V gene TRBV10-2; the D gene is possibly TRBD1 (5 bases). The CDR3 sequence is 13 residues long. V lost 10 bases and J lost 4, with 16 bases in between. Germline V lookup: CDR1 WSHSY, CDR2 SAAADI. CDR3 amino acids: CATRASQGETQYF. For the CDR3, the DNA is TGCGCCACGCGAGCTAGTCAGGGAGAGACCCAGTACTTC.

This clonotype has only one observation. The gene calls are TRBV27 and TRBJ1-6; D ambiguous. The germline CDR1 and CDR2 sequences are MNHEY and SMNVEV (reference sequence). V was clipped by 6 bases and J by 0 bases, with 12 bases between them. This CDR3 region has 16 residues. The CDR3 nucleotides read TGTGCCAGCAGATTGACCGAGAGCTCCTATAATTCACCCCTCCACTTT. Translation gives CASRLTESSYNSPLHF.

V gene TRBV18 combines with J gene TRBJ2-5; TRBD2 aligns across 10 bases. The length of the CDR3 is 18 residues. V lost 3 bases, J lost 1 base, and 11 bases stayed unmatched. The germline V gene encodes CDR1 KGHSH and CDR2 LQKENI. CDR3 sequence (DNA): TGTGCCAGCTCACCCCCCCGAGCTAGCGGGAGAGGCCAAGAGACCCAGTACTTC. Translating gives CASSPPRASGRGQETQYF.

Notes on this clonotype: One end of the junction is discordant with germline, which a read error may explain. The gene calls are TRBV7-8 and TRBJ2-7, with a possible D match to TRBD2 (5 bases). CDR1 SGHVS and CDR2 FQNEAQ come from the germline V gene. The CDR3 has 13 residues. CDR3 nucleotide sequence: TGTTCCAGCAGCAAAGACGGGACCTACGAGCAGTACTTC. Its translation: CSSSKDGTYEQYF. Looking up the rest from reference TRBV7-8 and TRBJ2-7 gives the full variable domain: GAGVSQSPRYKVAKRGQDVALRCDPISGHVSLFWYQQALGQGPEFLTYFQNEAQLDKSGLPSDRFFAERPEGSVSTLKIQRTQQEDSAVYLCSSSKDGTYEQYFGPGTRLTVT.

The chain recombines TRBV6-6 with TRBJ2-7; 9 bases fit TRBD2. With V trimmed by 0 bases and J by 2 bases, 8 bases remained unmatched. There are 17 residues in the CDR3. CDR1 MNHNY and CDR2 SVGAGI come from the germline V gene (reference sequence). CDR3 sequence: CASSYSIVERGAYEQYF. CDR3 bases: TGTGCCAGCAGTTACTCGATAGTTGAGCGGGGGGCCTACGAGCAGTACTTC.

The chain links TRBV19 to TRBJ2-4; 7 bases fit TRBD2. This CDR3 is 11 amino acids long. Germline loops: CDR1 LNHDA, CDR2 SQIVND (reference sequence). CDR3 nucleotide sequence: TGTCTTAAGAGGGAGGGAAACATTCAGTACTTC. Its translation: CLKREGNIQYF.

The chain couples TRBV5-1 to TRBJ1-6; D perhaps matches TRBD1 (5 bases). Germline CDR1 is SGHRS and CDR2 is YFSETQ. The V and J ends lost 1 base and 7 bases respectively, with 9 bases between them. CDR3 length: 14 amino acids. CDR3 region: CASSLMGDNSPLHF. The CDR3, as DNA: TGCGCCAGCAGCTTGATGGGGGACAATTCACCCCTCCACTTT.

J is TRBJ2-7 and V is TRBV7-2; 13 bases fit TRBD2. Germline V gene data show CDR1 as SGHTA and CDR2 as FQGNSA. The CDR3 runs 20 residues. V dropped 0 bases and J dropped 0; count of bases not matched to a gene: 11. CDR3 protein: CASSLALGLAGLETSYEQYF. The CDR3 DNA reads TGTGCCAGCAGCTTAGCTTTGGGACTAGCGGGGCTGGAAACCTCCTACGAGCAGTACTTC.

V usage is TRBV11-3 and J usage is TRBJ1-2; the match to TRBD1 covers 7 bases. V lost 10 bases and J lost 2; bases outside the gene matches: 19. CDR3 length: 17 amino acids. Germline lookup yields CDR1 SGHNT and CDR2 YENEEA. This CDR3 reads CATPGTEPHKFNYGYTF. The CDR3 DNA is TGTGCCACCCCCGGGACAGAACCCCACAAATTCAACTATGGCTACACCTTC.

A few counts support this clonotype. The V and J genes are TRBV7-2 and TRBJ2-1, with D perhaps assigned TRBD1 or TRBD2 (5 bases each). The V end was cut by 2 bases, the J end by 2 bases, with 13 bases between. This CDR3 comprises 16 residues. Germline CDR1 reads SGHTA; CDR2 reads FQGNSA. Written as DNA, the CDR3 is TGTGCCAGCAGCTTAAATCGGGACGCCACCTACAATGAGCAGTTCTTC. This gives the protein CASSLNRDATYNEQFF.

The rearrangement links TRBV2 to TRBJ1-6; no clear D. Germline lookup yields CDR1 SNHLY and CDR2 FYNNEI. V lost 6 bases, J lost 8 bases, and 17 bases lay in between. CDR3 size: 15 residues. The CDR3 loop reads CASRGTGMWYSPLHF. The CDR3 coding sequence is TGTGCCAGCAGGGGAACCGGGATGTGGTATTCACCCCTCCACTTT.

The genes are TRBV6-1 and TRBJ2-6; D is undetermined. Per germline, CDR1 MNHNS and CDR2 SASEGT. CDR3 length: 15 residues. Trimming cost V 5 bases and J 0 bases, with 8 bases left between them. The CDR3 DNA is TGTGCCAGCAGTCAAGAGAACTCTGGGGCCAACGTCCTGACTTTC. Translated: CASSQENSGANVLTF.

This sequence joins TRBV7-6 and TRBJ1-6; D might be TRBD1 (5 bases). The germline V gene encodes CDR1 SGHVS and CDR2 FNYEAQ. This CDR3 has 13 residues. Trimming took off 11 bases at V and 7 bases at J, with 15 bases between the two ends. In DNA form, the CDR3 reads TGTGCCGCAGACTGGGACGGAAATTCACCCCTCCACTTT. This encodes CAADWDGNSPLHF.

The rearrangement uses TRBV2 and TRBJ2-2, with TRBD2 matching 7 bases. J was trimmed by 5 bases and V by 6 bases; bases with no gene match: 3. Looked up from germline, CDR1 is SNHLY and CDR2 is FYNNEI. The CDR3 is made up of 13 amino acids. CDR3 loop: CASRGLVTGELFF. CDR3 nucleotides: TGTGCCAGCAGAGGACTAGTGACCGGGGAGCTGTTTTTT.

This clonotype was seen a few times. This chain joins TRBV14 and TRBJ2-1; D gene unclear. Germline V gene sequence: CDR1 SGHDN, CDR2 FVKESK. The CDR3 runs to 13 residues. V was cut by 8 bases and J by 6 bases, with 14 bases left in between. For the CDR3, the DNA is TGTGCCAGCTCCAACCAACTGGGCAATGAGCAGTTCTTC. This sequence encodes CASSNQLGNEQFF.

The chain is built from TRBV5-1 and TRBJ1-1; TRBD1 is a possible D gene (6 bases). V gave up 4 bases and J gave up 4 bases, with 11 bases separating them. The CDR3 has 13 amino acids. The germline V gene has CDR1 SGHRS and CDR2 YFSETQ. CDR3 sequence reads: CASSSGGATEAFF. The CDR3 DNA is TGCGCCAGCAGCAGCGGGGGGGCCACTGAAGCTTTCTTT. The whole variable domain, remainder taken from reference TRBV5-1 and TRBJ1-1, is KAGVTQTPRYLIKTRGQQVTLSCSPISGHRSVSWYQQTPGQGLQFLFEYFSETQRNKGNFPGRFSGRQFSNSRSEMNVSTLELGDSALYLCASSSGGATEAFFGQGTRLTVV.

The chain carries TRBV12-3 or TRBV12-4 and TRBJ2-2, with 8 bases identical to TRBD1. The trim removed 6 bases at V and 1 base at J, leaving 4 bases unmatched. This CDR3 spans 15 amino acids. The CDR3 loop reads CASRPDRGNTGELFF. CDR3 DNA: TGTGCCAGCAGACCTGACAGGGGGAACACCGGGGAGCTGTTTTTT.

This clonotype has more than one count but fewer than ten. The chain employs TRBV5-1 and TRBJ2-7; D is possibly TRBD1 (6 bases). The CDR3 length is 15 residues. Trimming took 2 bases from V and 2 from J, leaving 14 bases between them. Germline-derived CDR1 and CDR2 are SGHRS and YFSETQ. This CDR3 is CASSLPGRQAYEQYF. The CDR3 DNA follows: TGCGCCAGCAGCTTACCCGGAAGACAGGCCTACGAGCAGTACTTC.

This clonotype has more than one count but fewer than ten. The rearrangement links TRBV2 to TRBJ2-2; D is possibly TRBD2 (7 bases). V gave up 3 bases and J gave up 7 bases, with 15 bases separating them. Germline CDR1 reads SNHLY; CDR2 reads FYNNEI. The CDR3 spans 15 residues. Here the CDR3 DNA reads TGTGCCAGCAGTGATTCGCGGGGGCGGGACGGGGAGCTGTTTTTT. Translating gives CASSDSRGRDGELFF.

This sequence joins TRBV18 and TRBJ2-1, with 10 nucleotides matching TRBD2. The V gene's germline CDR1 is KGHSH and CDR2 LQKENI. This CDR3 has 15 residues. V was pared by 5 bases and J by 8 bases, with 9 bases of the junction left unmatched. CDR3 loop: CASSVGLAGADEQFF. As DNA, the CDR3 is TGTGCCAGCTCAGTAGGCCTAGCGGGAGCGGATGAGCAGTTCTTC.

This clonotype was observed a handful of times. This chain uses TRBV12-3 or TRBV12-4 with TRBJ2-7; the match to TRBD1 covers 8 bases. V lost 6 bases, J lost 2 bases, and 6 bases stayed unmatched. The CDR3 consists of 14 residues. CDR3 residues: CASSNGQGPYEQYF. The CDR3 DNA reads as TGTGCCAGCAGCAACGGACAGGGCCCCTACGAGCAGTACTTC.

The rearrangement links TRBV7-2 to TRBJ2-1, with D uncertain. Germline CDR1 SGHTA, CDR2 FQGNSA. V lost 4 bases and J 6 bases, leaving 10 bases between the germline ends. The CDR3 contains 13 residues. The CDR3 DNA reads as TGTGCCAGCAGCTCGATCCCGGTCAATGAGCAGTTCTTC. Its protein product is CASSSIPVNEQFF.

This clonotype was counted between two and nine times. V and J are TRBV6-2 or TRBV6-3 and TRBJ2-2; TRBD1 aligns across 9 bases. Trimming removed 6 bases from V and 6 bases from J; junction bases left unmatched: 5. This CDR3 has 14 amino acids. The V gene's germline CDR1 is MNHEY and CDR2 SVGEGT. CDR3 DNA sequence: TGTGCCAGCAGCAGGACAGGGGTCGCCGGGGAGCTGTTTTTT. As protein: CASSRTGVAGELFF.

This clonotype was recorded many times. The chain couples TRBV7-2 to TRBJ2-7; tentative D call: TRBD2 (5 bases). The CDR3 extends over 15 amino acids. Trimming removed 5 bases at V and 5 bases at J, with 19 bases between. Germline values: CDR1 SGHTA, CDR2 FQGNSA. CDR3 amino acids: CASSPPGETFNEQYF. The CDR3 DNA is TGTGCCAGCAGCCCACCCGGGGAAACCTTCAACGAGCAGTACTTC.

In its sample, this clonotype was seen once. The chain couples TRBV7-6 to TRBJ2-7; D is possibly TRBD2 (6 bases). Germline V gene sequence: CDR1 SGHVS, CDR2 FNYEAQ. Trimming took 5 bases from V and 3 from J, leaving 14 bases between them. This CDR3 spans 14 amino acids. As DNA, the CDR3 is TGTGCCAGCAGCCTACCCGTGGGGGGCTACGAGCAGTACTTC. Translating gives CASSLPVGGYEQYF.

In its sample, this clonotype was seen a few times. CDR3 amino acids: CASSPNRWEYQETQYF. As DNA, the CDR3 is TGTGCCAGCAGTCCGAACAGGTGGGAGTACCAAGAGACCCAGTACTTC. The chain carries TRBV28 and TRBJ2-5; D may be TRBD1 or TRBD2 (5 bases each). Germline V gene data show CDR1 as MDHEN and CDR2 as SYDVKM. The length of the CDR3 is 16 residues. V lost 5 bases to trimming and J lost 0 bases, with 16 bases between them.

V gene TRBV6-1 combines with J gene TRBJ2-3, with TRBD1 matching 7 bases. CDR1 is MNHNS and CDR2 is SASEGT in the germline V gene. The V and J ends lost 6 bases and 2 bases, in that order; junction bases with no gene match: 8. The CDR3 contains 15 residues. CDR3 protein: CASSVTGDPTDTQYF. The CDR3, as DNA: TGTGCCAGCAGCGTTACAGGGGACCCCACAGATACGCAGTATTTT.

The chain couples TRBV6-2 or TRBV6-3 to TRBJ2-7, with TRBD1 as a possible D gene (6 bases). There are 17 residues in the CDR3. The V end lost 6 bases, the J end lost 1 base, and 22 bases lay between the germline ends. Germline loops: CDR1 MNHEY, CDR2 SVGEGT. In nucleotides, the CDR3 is TGTGCCAGCAGGACCGTCAGAACCGGGACAACATCCTACGAGCAGTACTTC. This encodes CASRTVRTGTTSYEQYF.

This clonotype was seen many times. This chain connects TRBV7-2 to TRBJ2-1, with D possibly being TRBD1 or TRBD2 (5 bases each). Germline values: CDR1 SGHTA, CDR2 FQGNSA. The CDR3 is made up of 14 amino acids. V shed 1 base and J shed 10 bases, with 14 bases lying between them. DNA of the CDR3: TGTGCCAGCAGCTTAGGGGTAGGCTGGGGGGAGCAGTTCTTC. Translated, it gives CASSLGVGWGEQFF.

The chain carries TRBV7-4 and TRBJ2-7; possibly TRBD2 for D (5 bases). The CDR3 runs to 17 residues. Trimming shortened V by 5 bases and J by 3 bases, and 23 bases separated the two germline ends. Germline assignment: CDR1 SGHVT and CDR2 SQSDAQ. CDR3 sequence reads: CASSASKLARNGYEQYF. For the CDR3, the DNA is TGTGCCAGCAGCGCGTCTAAGCTAGCACGGAACGGCTACGAGCAGTACTTC.